Sequencing of this TCR beta chain was carried out in a study of cytomegalovirus exposure and HLA in healthy donors (dated by TCRdb to about 2017). For context, the study as a whole: An earlier analysis of several hundred of the donors reported under 300 Gb of sequence data and 95 million to 140 million unique TCR beta sequences obtained from roughly 170 million T cells. Approximately 310 gigabases of sequencing data and tens of millions of unique TCR sequences were included in an early release covering over 600 HLA-typed donors. Among the approximately 430 genotyped donors, 81% belonged to the genetic ancestry cluster associated with self-reported Caucasian donors. The study aimed to test whether signatures of past pathogen exposure could be identified by cataloging public T cell receptors. Using immunosequencing, the study profiled T cell repertoires from roughly 650 subjects and related those repertoires to cytomegalovirus serostatus. In addition to the first cohort of 500 to 850 subjects, a separate validation cohort of approximately 130 different subjects was used. To predict cytomegalovirus infection status, the study combined high-throughput TCR immunosequencing, statistical association of individual TCRs with disease status, and machine learning. To study patterns of TCR occurrence, a later analysis re-analyzed previously published TCR beta repertoires from under 750 donors and added high-resolution HLA genotyping. In the later analysis, no new phenotypic data were used to find candidate immune exposures; instead, reliance was placed on TCR beta sequences and their occurrence across donors. In an earlier analysis of roughly 540 of the donors, high-throughput TCR beta sequencing was used to judge whether each TCR beta V gene segment behaved as functional or pseudogenic. Donor age, sex, ethnicity and CMV serostatus were collected together with the repertoire data. Genome-wide SNP genotypes for about 55% of the roughly 670 donors were used in a later genetic analysis, which treated that subset as a discovery cohort. Every discovery cohort repertoire had been produced on one sequencing platform. HLA typing covered class I and class II loci at four-digit resolution. Typing coverage differed by locus: A, B, C, DRB1 and DQB1 were typed in roughly 620-630 donors, DQA1 in 500 to 550, DPA1 in around 600, and DPB1 in just under 490. About 5 DR-DQ haplotypes were handled as single units for association and clustering, since linkage in the cohort was strong. On average, around 230,000 unique TCR beta nucleotide sequences were sequenced per donor among about 400 genotyped donors of the cohort, with about 17% of those sequences being non-productive.

Per the germline V gene, SGDLS is the CDR1 and YYNGEE is the CDR2. Counted from cysteine to phenylalanine, this CDR3 has 14 amino acids. Just the 42-base CDR3 DNA is kept, in frame starting at base 1. V is cut by 2 bases and J by 6 bases, and the space between the germline ends is 12 bases. As regards this clone: What this receptor recognizes is not known. No quality values exist for individual bases; no much larger clone is one base distant.

Study-wide conclusions, independent of this receptor: Most TCR sequences were seen in very few donors, while some public TCRs were found in many individuals. Some IMGT-functional V segments, including TRBV6-2 and TRBV6-3, could not be distinguished by the 87-base-pair reads and were therefore excluded. When HLA alleles, especially DR and DQ, strongly co-occurred, TCR associations were difficult to assign to individual alleles. In a later analysis, HLA-associated TCR beta chains showed more clonal expansion and lower generation probabilities than non-associated chains that were equally common. Sequencing depth was assumed to be roughly uniform across donors in the presence/absence analyses, though that assumption may not hold. Only TCR beta chains were sequenced in this cohort, and the absence of alpha or paired-chain data limited detectable features. Over 15 rarely observed V segments, including chromosome 9 orphons, were excluded from the earlier analysis of 550 to 700 of the donors because counts were too low. A later genetic analysis associated a missense DCLRE1C variant with V-gene and J-gene trimming of TCR beta chains, and an independent cohort replicated the association. In a later analysis, TCR association rates were found to vary across HLA loci, with the most associated TCRs seen for DRB1 alleles and the fewest for HLA-C alleles. A later analysis reported that several top co-occurrence clusters appeared linked to parvovirus B19, influenza, CMV and Epstein-Barr virus. In a later analysis, around 17,000 TCR beta sequences were associated with specific HLA alleles at a false discovery rate of 0.05. Linkage disequilibrium might explain the correlated functional status among segregating V segments, but an unknown experimental factor could not be ruled out. Because HLA typing was unavailable for some donors at each locus, only the typed subset was used in association tests. In vitro tests confirmed that three of the cytomegalovirus-associated TCR beta chains recognize cytomegalovirus antigens. A cluster of highly shared sequence variants was judged likely to represent a technical artifact of the sequencing pipeline. Immune exposure information for the cohort was limited to CMV serostatus. A further reported finding was that TCR beta sequences accurately predicted the HLA-A and HLA-B alleles for most subjects in the first cohort. A later genetic analysis reported fewer N-insertions in productive TCRs among donors in an Asian-associated ancestry cluster than the approximately 670-donor mean. It was suggested by the authors that the approach could potentially be generalized to other disease states and immunological phenotypes. A later analysis found that most CMV-associated TCR beta chains appeared HLA-restricted, with HLA associations seemingly driven largely by CMV exposure. In an earlier analysis of several hundred of the donors, most TCR beta V segments were observed in productive rearrangements about 90% or about 30% of the time, broadly matching IMGT annotations. The study gave a list of some 150 TCR beta chains associated with cytomegalovirus. In both the original and validation cohorts, the classifier was reported to diagnose cytomegalovirus status with high specificity and sensitivity.

The method behind the library was the immunoSEQ multiplex PCR assay. A mixture of 60 forward primers for TCR Vbeta segments and 13 reverse primers for TCR Jbeta segments was used in the multiplex PCR. The CDR3 region of rearranged TCR beta genes was amplified from genomic DNA by a multiplex PCR assay. On the Illumina HiSeq System, the amplified TCR beta libraries were sequenced as 87-base-pair reads. In the paper's pipeline: A later analysis tallied around 80 million unique TCR beta chains across the roughly 610 repertoires, and some 10 million of those chains were shared by two or more donors. A nearest-neighbor algorithm error-corrected the raw reads and collapsed the reads into unique sequences, merging closely related sequences to remove PCR and sequencing errors. CDR3 sequences were aligned to IMGT reference sequences to assign V, D and J gene segments. For a sequence to be retained, at least a six-nucleotide match to both a V gene segment and a J gene segment was required. A rearrangement was called productive if the CDR3 had no stop codons and remained in frame with V and J, and every other rearrangement was called non-productive. Following IMGT convention, CDR3 was defined as the stretch from the second conserved V-encoded cysteine up to the conserved J-encoded phenylalanine. The earlier analysis of about 560 of the donors excluded any sequence lacking an unambiguous match to a single V gene segment. In an earlier analysis of more than 500 of the donors, a V segment was called functional when productive rearrangements were above 56.7%, and segregating when the standard deviation between donors exceeded 5%. To diagnose cytomegalovirus status from the catalog of TCR beta chain sequences, a statistical classification framework was built. In a later analysis, TCR nucleotide sequences were compared against IMGT/GENE-DB human TR gene sequences so that V and J genes could be assigned. In a later analysis, CDR3 sequences and most-parsimonious VDJ recombination scenarios were assigned using the TCRdist pipeline. In a later analysis, each TCR beta chain was defined by its CDR3 amino acid sequence together with its V-gene family, and reads lacking a unique V-gene family were excluded. To address suspected cross-contamination and a sequencing artifact, a later analysis removed 592 highly shared, low-generation-probability nucleotide sequences. For each public chain, a later analysis derived a clonal expansion index from normalized ranks of inferred template counts within each repertoire. In a later analysis, generation probabilities were computed using a VDJ recombination model fitted to out-of-frame rearrangements, and the results were checked against IGoR. Hypergeometric tests were used in a later analysis to score TCR-TCR, TCR-HLA and TCR-CMV co-occurrence, with a repertoire-size bias correction applied to the TCR pairs. A later analysis estimated false discovery rates by permuting HLA or CMV assignments 20 times. In a later analysis, co-occurring TCRs were grouped with DBSCAN, and TCRdist sequence similarity was added when clustering was performed within HLA-allele-positive subsets. Repertoires with fewer than 30,000 or more than 120,000 public chains, plus five repertoires with anomalous nucleotide sharing, were excluded from co-occurrence clustering. The source is immuneACCESS, and TCRdb retained only in-frame sequences with V and J called. Part of the clones is not carried over; for the studies checked, unresolved V genes explain less than half of this, and the remainder is unexplained. V, J and clone size reflect that table, while D and trimming were determined from the DNA. Recorded for this sample are around 78,000 clones; about three quarters of them occurred a single time. The ten largest clonotypes hold around 0.96% of the sample.

The cohort was made up of hundreds of healthy bone marrow donors. At the time of sampling, every cohort member was nominally healthy, though immune exposures that went unrecorded were likely present. The donor tested CMV seronegative and was one of the 352 seronegative cohort members. Every donor gave a peripheral blood sample, and the peripheral blood mononuclear cells from that sample were used for TCR beta sequencing. The Qiagen DNeasy Blood Extraction Kit was used to extract genomic DNA from the blood cell samples. The source material was PBMCs. This sequence uses TRBV9 and TRBJ2-1; the D gene is perhaps TRBD2, on 5 matching bases. This clonotype originated in a male donor in good health and CMV-seronegative. The bases read TGTGCCAGCAGCGTGCGGGTAGAGGGCAATGAGCAGTTCTTC. It translates as CASSVRVEGNEQFF.